The clone carrying this T cell receptor beta chain was observed many times. Its antigen is still unknown. Amplified TCR beta CDR3 regions derived from RNA transcripts. Primed by the HTBI set, a first-round RT-PCR was run on the TCR CDR3. TCRdb re-called the multiplex PCR reads with MiXCR, one entry per CDR3 protein. The table records hundreds of thousands of distinct CDR3 sequences, 13% to 15% of them present only once. This sample stems from a study of T cells in Graves' hyperthyroidism and ophthalmopathy. Whole-study findings and limits: Median prediction lead before ophthalmopathy onset was 6 to 8 months with the model.

The germline V gene has CDR1 SQVTM and CDR2 ANQGSEA. After removal of 5 bases from V and 3 bases from J, the junction contained 11 bases not matched to a gene. CDR3 size: 15 residues. The sample consisted of blood. The clonotype comes from a woman aged 55 to 70 with Graves' ophthalmopathy. This chain links TRBV29-1 with TRBJ1-1; the match to TRBD1 covers 8 bases. CDR3 protein: CSVRATTTGDTEAFF. The CDR3 DNA reads as TGCAGCGTTCGGGCCACGACGACAGGGGACACTGAAGCTTTCTTT.